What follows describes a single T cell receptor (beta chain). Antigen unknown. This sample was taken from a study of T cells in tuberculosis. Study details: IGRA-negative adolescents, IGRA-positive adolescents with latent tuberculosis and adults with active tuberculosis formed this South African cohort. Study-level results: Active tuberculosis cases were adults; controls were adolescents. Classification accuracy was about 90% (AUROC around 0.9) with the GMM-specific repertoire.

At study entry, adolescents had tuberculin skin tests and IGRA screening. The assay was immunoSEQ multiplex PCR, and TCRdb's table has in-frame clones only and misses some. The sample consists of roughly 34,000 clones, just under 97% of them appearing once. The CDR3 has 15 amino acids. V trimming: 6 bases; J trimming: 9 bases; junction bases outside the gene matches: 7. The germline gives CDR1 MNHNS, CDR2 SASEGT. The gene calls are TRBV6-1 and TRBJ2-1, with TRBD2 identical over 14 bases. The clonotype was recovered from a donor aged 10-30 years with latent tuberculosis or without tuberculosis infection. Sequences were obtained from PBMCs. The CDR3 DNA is TGTGCCAGCAGACGGGGACTAGCGGGAGCAATTGAGCAGTTCTTC. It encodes CASRRGLAGAIEQFF.